The clone carrying this T cell receptor (beta chain) was seen only a few times. What it binds is unknown. The PCR employed 60 Vbeta primers together with 13 Jbeta primers. TCRdb's copy holds only in-frame clones and misses some; the assay was immunoSEQ multiplex PCR. The sample comprises fewer than 200,000 clones, around 79% of which are singletons, and roughly 0.64% rests with the top ten. This CDR3 region has 16 residues. The germline CDR1 and CDR2 sequences are SGHNT and YYREEE (reference sequence). The ends lost 4 bases at V and 4 bases at J; junction bases unmatched: 11. This specimen belongs to a study of cytomegalovirus exposure and HLA in healthy donors. Findings and limits, study-wide: Later on, an analysis tied approximately 15,000 TCR beta sequences to HLA alleles at 0.05 false discovery rate. Reportedly, fewer N-insertions than the roughly 700-donor mean appeared in an Asian-associated ancestry cluster in a later analysis.

The sample was PBMCs. This chain links TRBV5-4 with TRBJ2-7, with 10 bases identical to TRBD1. The TCR sequence derives from a woman aged 40 to 50 in good health and CMV-seronegative. CDR3 sequence reads: CASSPAPGQGTYEQYF. Written as DNA, the CDR3 is TGTGCCAGCAGCCCTGCGCCGGGACAGGGGACTTACGAGCAGTACTTC.